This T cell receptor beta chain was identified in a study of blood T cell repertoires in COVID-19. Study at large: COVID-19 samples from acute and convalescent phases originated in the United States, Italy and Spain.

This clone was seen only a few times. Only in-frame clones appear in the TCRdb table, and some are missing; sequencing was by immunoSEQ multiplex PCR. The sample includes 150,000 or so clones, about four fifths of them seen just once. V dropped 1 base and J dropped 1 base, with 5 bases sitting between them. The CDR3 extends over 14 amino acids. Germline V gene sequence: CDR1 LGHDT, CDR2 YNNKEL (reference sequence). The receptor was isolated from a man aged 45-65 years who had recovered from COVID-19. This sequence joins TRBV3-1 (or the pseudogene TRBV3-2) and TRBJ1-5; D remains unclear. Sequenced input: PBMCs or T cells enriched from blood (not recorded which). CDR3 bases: TGTGCCAGCAGCCAAGCTGGCAGCAATCAGCCCCAGCATTTT. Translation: CASSQAGSNQPQHF.